The next 24 T cell receptor beta chains were all read from a single sample in a study of cytomegalovirus exposure and HLA in healthy donors (TCRdb year 2017). Libraries were constructed by the immunoSEQ multiplex PCR assay. A mixture of 60 forward primers for TCR Vbeta segments and 13 reverse primers for TCR Jbeta segments was used in the multiplex PCR. TCRdb stores this immuneACCESS table with in-frame sequences only. Part of the clones is absent; in the studies checked, under half of the shortfall reflects unresolved V genes, and no reason is known for the rest. This sample holds 95,000 to 150,000 clones; around 66% were observed only once. Together, the top ten hold more than 6.5% of the sample. The specimen sequenced was PBMCs. Receptors were obtained from a woman aged 40 to 50 in good health and CMV-seropositive.

J is TRBJ2-7 and V is TRBV29-1; tentatively, D is TRBD1 (7 bases). V lost 0 bases and J lost 4, with 10 bases in between. This CDR3 is 13 amino acids long. Germline-derived CDR1 and CDR2 are SQVTM and ANQGSEA. As DNA, the CDR3 is TGCAGCGTTGAAGACAGGGGGAGGTACGAGCAGTACTTC. Protein product: CSVEDRGRYEQYF.

The chain uses TRBV2 and TRBJ1-5; 10 nucleotides align to TRBD1. V was clipped by 4 bases and J by 6 bases; unmatched bases: 9. The CDR3 is 16 residues long. Germline V gene sequence: CDR1 SNHLY, CDR2 FYNNEI. The CDR3 reads CASSGTGGQVGQPQHF. The DNA for the CDR3 is TGTGCCAGCAGTGGGACAGGGGGGCAGGTAGGTCAGCCCCAGCATTTT.

This clone came up a few times. V gene TRBV6-6 combines with J gene TRBJ2-5; 10 bases are shared with TRBD1. The J call may be wrong; the DNA end is better matched by TRBJ2-7. Germline lookup yields CDR1 MNHNY and CDR2 SVGAGI (reference sequence). The CDR3 is 14 residues long. The DNA for the CDR3 is TGTGCCAGCACCCGACAGGGGGCGGACGACGAGCAGTACTTC. It translates to CASTRQGADDEQYF.

The gene calls are TRBV15 and TRBJ1-1; the D gene is possibly TRBD1 (5 bases). This CDR3 comprises 14 residues. Germline CDR1 reads LNHNV; CDR2 reads YYDKDF (reference sequence). Deletions cut 2 bases from V and 1 base from J, with 8 bases between. This chain's CDR3 is CATSRTGQNTEAFF. CDR3 in DNA: TGTGCCACCAGCAGAACCGGACAGAACACTGAAGCTTTCTTT.

The gene calls are TRBV13 and TRBJ2-1; 9 bases are a match to TRBD2. CDR1 and CDR2 (germline): PRHDT, FYEKMQ (reference sequence). The V and J ends lost 5 bases and 8 bases, in that order; junction bases with no gene match: 4. The CDR3 loop spans 13 amino acids. Here the CDR3 reads CASSPRLADEQFF. Written as DNA, the CDR3 is TGTGCCAGCAGCCCCAGACTAGCGGATGAGCAGTTCTTC. Complete variable domain (other parts from reference TRBV13 and TRBJ2-1): AAGVIQSPRHLIKEKRETATLKCYPIPRHDTVYWYQQGPGQDPQFLISFYEKMQSDKGSIPDRFSAQQFSDYHSELNMSSLELGDSALYFCASSPRLADEQFFGPGTRLTVL.

This clone was recorded a few times. The V and J genes are TRBV19 and TRBJ1-5; possibly TRBD1 for D (5 bases). The V and J ends lost 3 bases and 0 bases respectively, with 18 bases between them. The CDR3 length is 18 residues. Germline V gene data show CDR1 as LNHDA and CDR2 as SQIVND (reference sequence). The DNA of the CDR3 is TGTGCCAGTAGTATCGGGGTCGGGAGGGGCGATAGCAATCAGCCCCAGCATTTT. Translation gives CASSIGVGRGDSNQPQHF.

This chain joins TRBV11-2 and TRBJ1-2; 7 nucleotides match TRBD1. V trimming: 6 bases; J trimming: 7 bases; junction bases outside the gene matches: 8. The germline gives CDR1 SGHAT, CDR2 FQNNGV. The CDR3 sequence is 13 residues long. For the CDR3, the DNA is TGTGCCAGCAGTCCGACAGGGTTTCTTGGCTACACCTTC. Residues: CASSPTGFLGYTF.

This clone has more than one count but fewer than ten. This chain joins TRBV28 and TRBJ2-7, with 12 bases identical to TRBD2. This CDR3 is 15 amino acids long. After removal of 6 bases from V and 3 bases from J, the junction contained 6 bases not matched to a gene. Germline loops: CDR1 MDHEN, CDR2 SYDVKM. The CDR3 region has the DNA TGTGCCAGCAGCGCCGCGACTAGCGGGAGCTACGAGCAGTACTTC. Translation: CASSAATSGSYEQYF.

This clone was detected a few times. This rearrangement joins TRBV11-2 to TRBJ2-3; 7 positions match TRBD1. With V trimmed by 8 bases and J by 2 bases, 10 bases remained unmatched. CDR3 length: 15 residues. Per germline, CDR1 SGHAT and CDR2 FQNNGV. CDR3 coding DNA: TGTGCCAGCTCTAGCCAAAAGGGGGCCACAGATACGCAGTATTTT. This encodes CASSSQKGATDTQYF.

This chain links TRBV5-8 with TRBJ2-3; the match to TRBD2 covers 10 bases. This CDR3 has 15 amino acids. V lost 2 bases and J lost 4; bases outside the gene matches: 4. The germline V gene encodes CDR1 SGHTS and CDR2 YDEGEE. The CDR3 spells CASSLVAGGPDTQYF. CDR3 bases: TGTGCCAGCAGCTTAGTAGCGGGAGGCCCAGATACGCAGTATTTT.

This chain joins TRBV2 and TRBJ2-7; possibly TRBD2 for D (5 bases). Per the germline V gene, CDR1 is SNHLY and CDR2 is FYNNEI. Trimming took 1 base from V and 0 from J, leaving 10 bases between them. CDR3 length: 15 amino acids. CDR3 loop: CASSEGLLSSYEQYF. Here the CDR3 DNA reads TGTGCCAGCAGTGAAGGACTACTGAGCTCCTACGAGCAGTACTTC.

The chain carries TRBV7-9 and TRBJ1-2, with TRBD1 matching over 10 bases. The CDR3 has 16 amino acids. Germline trimming cut 4 bases from V and 2 bases from J; bases unmatched to any gene: 7. CDR1 and CDR2 (germline): SEHNR, FQNEAQ (reference sequence). This chain's CDR3 is CASSSRSGQGNYGYTF. The CDR3 DNA reads TGTGCCAGCAGCTCCCGCTCGGGACAGGGGAACTATGGCTACACCTTC.

The chain combines TRBV18 with TRBJ1-4, with TRBD1 matching over 9 bases. The germline gives CDR1 KGHSH, CDR2 LQKENI. The CDR3 is 17 residues long. The V and J ends lost 2 bases and 0 bases, in that order; junction bases with no gene match: 4. CDR3 nucleotides: TGTGCCAGCTCACCAGGGACAGGGCGGTCAACTAATGAAAAACTGTTTTTT. It is translated as CASSPGTGRSTNEKLFF.

The V and J genes are TRBV15 and TRBJ2-5; weak D call: TRBD2 (6 bases). Between the trimmed V and J ends, which lost 6 bases and 2 bases, there was a span of 10 bases. Germline-derived CDR1 and CDR2 are LNHNV and YYDKDF (reference sequence). This CDR3 has 13 amino acids. CDR3 protein: CATSGGVQETQYF. CDR3 nucleotides: TGTGCCACCAGTGGAGGGGTACAAGAGACCCAGTACTTC.

The rearrangement joins TRBV7-9 to TRBJ1-1, with 7 bases identical to TRBD1. The CDR3 consists of 13 residues. V dropped 5 bases and J dropped 0; count of bases not matched to a gene: 0. Per germline, CDR1 SEHNR and CDR2 FQNEAQ (reference sequence). The CDR3 nucleotides are TGTGCCAGCAGCGGGACAGTGAACACTGAAGCTTTCTTT. Translation: CASSGTVNTEAFF.

The chain employs TRBV27 and TRBJ2-7; TRBD2 matches 7 bases. Germline CDR1 reads MNHEY; CDR2 reads SMNVEV (reference sequence). The CDR3 consists of 15 residues. V dropped 5 bases and J dropped 2; count of bases not matched to a gene: 9. The DNA for the CDR3 is TGTGCCAGCAGTCAGATAGCGGGCTGGACCTACGAGCAGTACTTC. As protein: CASSQIAGWTYEQYF.

The chain carries TRBV5-1 and TRBJ2-1; TRBD2 agrees at 12 bases. The germline V gene has CDR1 SGHRS and CDR2 YFSETQ. V dropped 4 bases and J dropped 0; count of bases not matched to a gene: 5. The CDR3 sequence is 17 residues long. CDR3 sequence (DNA): TGCGCCAGCAGCACGGGACTAGCGGGTAGCTCCTACAATGAGCAGTTCTTC. It is translated as CASSTGLAGSSYNEQFF.

In this sample, this clone turned up a few times. The rearrangement links TRBV18 to TRBJ2-1; tentative D call: TRBD1 (5 bases). The CDR3 extends over 14 amino acids. The V gene lost 5 bases and the J gene lost 4 bases, with 12 bases spanning the gap. In germline, CDR1 is KGHSH, CDR2 LQKENI. Here the CDR3 reads CASSEQEFYNEQFF. The CDR3 nucleotides read TGTGCCAGCTCAGAACAGGAATTTTACAATGAGCAGTTCTTC.

Only a few counts were recorded for this clone. The V gene is TRBV7-6, the J gene TRBJ2-3; 16 nucleotides agree with TRBD2. CDR1 is SGHVS, CDR2 FNYEAQ, per germline. V shed 1 base and J 5 bases; nucleotides not matched to a gene: 6. The CDR3 is 18 residues long. The CDR3 DNA follows: TGTGCCAGCAGCTTAGGAAGGGGACTAGCGGGGGGGCAAGATACGCAGTATTTT. It specifies CASSLGRGLAGGQDTQYF.

J is TRBJ2-1 and V is TRBV15; 7 positions match TRBD2. Per germline, CDR1 LNHNV and CDR2 YYDKDF (reference sequence). After removal of 4 bases from V and 5 bases from J, the junction contained 11 bases not matched to a gene. CDR3 length equals 16 residues. The chain's CDR3 is CATSKWDYPKDNEQFF. Here the CDR3 DNA reads TGTGCCACCAGCAAATGGGACTACCCGAAGGACAATGAGCAGTTCTTC.

The chain carries TRBV5-1 and TRBJ2-7; D may be TRBD1 (7 bases). There are 14 residues in the CDR3. Germline lookup yields CDR1 SGHRS and CDR2 YFSETQ. Trimming stripped 0 bases from V and 6 bases from J, with 13 bases between. The CDR3 loop is CASSLVGQGGEQYF. The CDR3 DNA reads TGCGCCAGCAGCTTGGTTGGGCAGGGGGGCGAGCAGTACTTC.

The rearrangement joins TRBV19 to TRBJ2-3; 8 positions match TRBD2. CDR3 length equals 17 residues. Germline V gene data show CDR1 as LNHDA and CDR2 as SQIVND (reference sequence). J was trimmed by 1 base and V by 1 base; bases with no gene match: 7. DNA of the CDR3: TGTGCCAGTAGTATAGTTACCGGGACTAGAGGCACAGATACGCAGTATTTT. Translation: CASSIVTGTRGTDTQYF.

The chain employs TRBV28 and TRBJ1-2; D is perhaps TRBD1 (5 bases). CDR3 length: 12 residues. Germline assignment: CDR1 MDHEN and CDR2 SYDVKM. Trimming took off 7 bases at V and 6 bases at J, with 12 bases between the two ends. The chain's CDR3 is CASTDTRDGYTF. CDR3 in DNA: TGTGCCAGCACGGACACTCGGGATGGCTACACCTTC.

This clone has a single count. The V and J genes are TRBV7-6 and TRBJ2-5; 9 nucleotides match TRBD2. The CDR3 has 14 amino acids. V was pared by 6 bases and J by 4 bases, with 6 bases of the junction left unmatched. Germline CDR1 SGHVS, CDR2 FNYEAQ. The CDR3 DNA is TGTGCCAGCAGGATTAGCGGGAGTATAGAGACCCAGTACTTC. This sequence encodes CASRISGSIETQYF.